This TCR beta chain was profiled in a study of response to subunit inactivated influenza vaccine. Points from the study as a whole: Authors proposed each seasonal influenza vaccination draws in few new T cells.

TCRdb redid the calling of the RT-PCR reads with MiXCR, one entry per CDR3 protein. The repertoire holds some 190,000 distinct CDR3 sequences, with around 14% as singletons. As concerns this clonotype: Its cognate antigen is unknown.

The CDR3 runs to 20 residues. V lost 6 bases to trimming and J lost 0 bases; unmatched junction nucleotides: 16. The starting material was CD8+ T cells sorted from PBMCs, obtained 4 to 6 days after vaccination. This TCR came from a man aged 50 or older who received an inactivated influenza vaccine. The chain is built from TRBV12-3 or TRBV12-4 and TRBJ2-7, with 14 bases that match TRBD2. The CDR3 loop is CASRGGRTSGRIGSSYEQYF. The CDR3 DNA sequence: TGTGCCAGCAGGGGGGGAAGGACTAGCGGGAGGATTGGGAGCTCCTACGAGCAGTACTTC.